The 31 T cell receptor beta chains listed next were all sequenced from one sample in a study of blood T cells in healthy people across ages. Primed by a sample-barcoded 5' primer and a J-beta primer mix, a second PCR proceeded for about 6 to 12 cycles. MiXCR, applied by TCRdb to the 5' RACE reads, yields one record per CDR3 protein. The profile shows 1.8 million or so distinct CDR3 sequences, around 40% of them singletons. Sample: blood. All receptors derive from a human donor in good health.

This rearrangement joins TRBV9 to TRBJ2-7, with 9 bases lining up with TRBD2. TRBJ2-5 matches the DNA end more closely, so the J call is doubtful. Germline CDR1 and CDR2: SGDLS and YYNGEE. The CDR3 runs 15 residues. The DNA of the CDR3 is TGTGCCAGCAGTCCTTTTGCGGGGGGGCAAGAGACCCAGTACTTC. Protein: CASSPFAGGQETQYF.

The chain joins TRBV12-3 or TRBV12-4 to TRBJ2-7, with TRBD1 as a possible D gene (6 bases). The V end was cut by 5 bases, the J end by 0 bases, with 14 bases between. CDR3 length equals 15 residues. CDR3 bases: TGTGCCAGCAGTCGACCGACAGGAGGCTCCTACGAGCAGTACTTC. This encodes CASSRPTGGSYEQYF.

This rearrangement joins TRBV2 to TRBJ2-7; TRBD1 might be the D (6 bases). The DNA end is a closer match to TRBJ2-5, so the J assignment may be wrong. The CDR3 consists of 12 residues. The germline gives CDR1 SNHLY, CDR2 FYNNEI. The CDR3 here is CASSKQGETQYF. The CDR3, as DNA: TGTGCCAGCAGTAAACAGGGAGAGACCCAGTACTTC.

This clonotype has just a few counts. This chain connects TRBV5-1 to TRBJ2-1; 7 nucleotides agree with TRBD1. Germline trimming cut 0 bases from V and 7 bases from J; bases unmatched to any gene: 10. The CDR3 contains 16 residues. CDR1 and CDR2 (germline): SGHRS, YFSETQ. The CDR3 coding sequence is TGCGCCAGCAGCTTGGTTCCGACAGGGTCGTTAAATGAGCAGTTCTTC. This encodes CASSLVPTGSLNEQFF.

This clonotype was seen only a few times. The germline gene is not matched at one end of the junction; a read error may be the cause. V is TRBV29-1 and J is TRBJ2-3, with 9 nucleotides matching TRBD2. The CDR3 is 14 amino acids. Germline V gene lookup returns CDR1 SQVTM and CDR2 ANQGSEA. The CDR3 loop is CSVDSSGDTGTQYF. CDR3 coding DNA: TGCAGCGTTGATTCTAGCGGGGACACAGGTACGCAGTATTTT.

The CDR3 reads CASSQSPSQETQYF. DNA for the CDR3: TGCGCCAGCAGCCAATCCCCTTCTCAAGAGACCCAGTACTTC. The gene calls are TRBV4-1 and TRBJ2-5; D is ambiguous. Germline CDR1 reads MGHRA; CDR2 reads YSYEKL. V lost 2 bases and J lost 2, with 9 bases in between. This CDR3 comprises 14 residues.

A few counts support this clonotype. V gene TRBV13 combines with J gene TRBJ2-7, with TRBD1 identical over 9 bases. The germline V gene encodes CDR1 PRHDT and CDR2 FYEKMQ (reference sequence). CDR3 length: 15 amino acids. V dropped 2 bases and J dropped 2; count of bases not matched to a gene: 4. The CDR3 region has the DNA TGTGCCAGCAGCTTACTGGGACAGGGACCCTACGAGCAGTACTTC. It encodes CASSLLGQGPYEQYF.

This clonotype was recorded a few times. CDR3 bases: TGTGCCAGCAGCCCTGAGTGGGGACAGGGGGGGACAGATACGCAGTATTTT. Protein sequence: CASSPEWGQGGTDTQYF. The chain combines TRBV9 with TRBJ2-3; TRBD1 aligns across 11 bases. The CDR3 has 17 residues. The trim removed 4 bases at V and 3 bases at J, leaving 10 bases unmatched. The germline gives CDR1 SGDLS, CDR2 YYNGEE.

The V and J genes are TRBV4-2 and TRBJ2-7; D is possibly TRBD1 (5 bases). Germline V gene data show CDR1 as LGHNA and CDR2 as YNFKEQ. The CDR3 runs 15 residues. V lost 0 bases and J lost 2, with 11 bases in between. CDR3 protein: CASSQEKGLTYEQYF. Here the CDR3 DNA reads TGTGCCAGCAGCCAAGAAAAGGGGCTTACCTACGAGCAGTACTTC.

This clonotype came up a few times. This chain links TRBV15 with TRBJ2-7; 8 nucleotides match TRBD1. The CDR3 is 14 amino acids. The J segment lost 3 bases and the V segment lost 4 bases, leaving 5 bases of the junction unmatched. CDR1 and CDR2 from the germline V gene are LNHNV and YYDKDF (reference sequence). The CDR3 is CATSIGQGSYEQYF. The CDR3, as DNA: TGTGCCACCAGCATAGGACAGGGCAGCTACGAGCAGTACTTC.

This clonotype came up a few times. The rearrangement links TRBV5-1 to TRBJ2-7, with D perhaps assigned TRBD1 or TRBD2 (5 bases each). With 3 bases removed from V and 2 bases from J, the gap between germline ends came to 12 bases. This CDR3 comprises 14 residues. The germline gives CDR1 SGHRS, CDR2 YFSETQ. CDR3 coding DNA: TGCGCCAGCAGCTCCGGGACCCTGGCCTACGAGCAGTACTTC. Protein sequence: CASSSGTLAYEQYF.

There are a few counts of this clonotype. The genes are TRBV20-1 and TRBJ2-3; the D gene is possibly TRBD2 (6 bases). V was trimmed by 3 bases and J by 4 bases, leaving 14 bases between them. There are 14 residues in the CDR3. Germline CDR1 and CDR2: DFQATT and SNEGSKA (reference sequence). The CDR3 nucleotides are TGCAGTGCTAGTTTGGGGGGTTGGTCAGATACGCAGTATTTT. Translated: CSASLGGWSDTQYF.

This sequence joins TRBV12-5 and TRBJ2-7; a possible D gene is TRBD1 (6 bases). The CDR3 loop spans 15 amino acids. The V end lost 4 bases, the J end lost 0 bases, and 13 bases lay between the germline ends. Germline assignment: CDR1 LGHNT and CDR2 FRNRAP. The CDR3 DNA reads as TGTGCTAGTGGTTCCTCCGGGACAATCTCCTACGAGCAGTACTTC. It yields the protein CASGSSGTISYEQYF.

J is TRBJ2-1 and V is TRBV15; 8 positions agree with TRBD1. From germline, CDR1 is LNHNV and CDR2 YYDKDF (reference sequence). The CDR3 extends over 17 amino acids. V lost 2 bases and J lost 8; bases outside the gene matches: 14. CDR3 sequence: CATSRFRGQGGSDEQFF. In nucleotides, the CDR3 is TGTGCCACCAGCAGATTCCGAGGACAGGGTGGAAGTGATGAGCAGTTCTTC.

The chain links TRBV2 to TRBJ2-5; D unclear. The ends were cut back, 5 bases at V and 1 base at J, with 11 bases in the middle. Germline lookup yields CDR1 SNHLY and CDR2 FYNNEI. This CDR3 is 14 amino acids long. In DNA form, the CDR3 reads TGTGCCAGCAGTACCCTAGGAATCCAAGAGACCCAGTACTTC. The encoded protein is CASSTLGIQETQYF.

This clonotype was detected only a few times. This rearrangement joins TRBV24-1 to TRBJ2-1; D uncertain. In germline, CDR1 is KGHDR, CDR2 SFDVKD. This CDR3 comprises 13 residues. V shed 5 bases and J shed 8 bases, with 12 bases lying between them. This CDR3 is CATSGRSTDEQFF. The CDR3, as DNA: TGTGCCACCAGTGGGCGGTCCACGGATGAGCAGTTCTTC.

The rearrangement joins TRBV5-1 to TRBJ2-7, with a possible D match to TRBD1 (6 bases). Germline V CDR1 and CDR2: SGHRS, YFSETQ. The CDR3 is 16 residues long. Trimming shortened V by 3 bases and J by 5 bases, and 21 bases separated the two germline ends. The CDR3 DNA reads as TGCGCCAGCAGCTGGAGCCCCGGGACAAATTATGACGAGCAGTACTTC. Amino acids: CASSWSPGTNYDEQYF.

The chain carries TRBV27 and TRBJ2-7; no definite D call. CDR1 and CDR2 from the germline V gene are MNHEY and SMNVEV (reference sequence). The CDR3 is 13 residues long. Deletions cut 6 bases from V and 4 bases from J, with 13 bases between. For the CDR3, the DNA is TGTGCCAGCAGCTCGATCCCGCCTTACGAGCAGTACTTC. Residues: CASSSIPPYEQYF.

J is TRBJ2-5 and V is TRBV20-1; the D gene is possibly TRBD2 (5 bases). The DNA end is more similar to TRBJ2-7, so the J call may be wrong. This CDR3 contains 12 residues. In germline, CDR1 is DFQATT, CDR2 SNEGSKA (reference sequence). The chain's CDR3 is CSARVGLYEQYF. CDR3 bases: TGCAGTGCTAGAGTCGGACTTTACGAGCAGTACTTC.

This clonotype was observed once. The chain couples TRBV7-2 to TRBJ1-2; D might be TRBD1 (5 bases). This CDR3 is 15 amino acids long. CDR1 is SGHTA, CDR2 FQGNSA, per germline. The germline V and J ends were trimmed by 5 bases and 3 bases, with 16 bases remaining between them. CDR3 in DNA: TGTGCCAGCAGCAAGCAACAGACAGTTGACTATGGCTACACCTTC. Amino acid sequence: CASSKQQTVDYGYTF.

V and J are TRBV4-2 and TRBJ2-4; 8 positions agree with TRBD1. V dropped 4 bases and J dropped 9; count of bases not matched to a gene: 14. From germline, CDR1 is LGHNA and CDR2 YNFKEQ. This CDR3 is 16 amino acids long. The CDR3 sequence is CASSPGLRDRRGIQYF. The CDR3 coding sequence is TGTGCCAGCAGCCCAGGGCTCCGGGACAGGAGGGGCATTCAGTACTTC.

This clonotype was recorded many times. The rearrangement joins TRBV7-2 to TRBJ2-4; 13 bases match TRBD2. In germline, CDR1 is SGHTA, CDR2 FQGNSA. Losses at the gene ends were 5 bases for V and 4 bases for J; bases not matched to a gene: 11. CDR3 length: 18 amino acids. CDR3 bases: TGTGCCAGCAGCACCCCTCAGGGACTAGCGGGGTATAAAAACATTCAGTACTTC. Residues: CASSTPQGLAGYKNIQYF.

The J gene is TRBJ1-4, the V gene TRBV5-1; 8 positions agree with TRBD1. This CDR3 is 14 amino acids long. V shed 5 bases and J 7 bases; nucleotides not matched to a gene: 7. In germline, CDR1 is SGHRS, CDR2 YFSETQ. The CDR3 loop is CASSYRQGSEKLFF. CDR3 sequence (DNA): TGCGCCAGCAGTTATCGACAGGGGAGTGAAAAACTGTTTTTT.

This clonotype was seen a handful of times. The CDR3 sequence is CASSLERPNTGELFF. CDR3 coding DNA: TGCGCCAGCAGCTTGGAGAGACCGAACACCGGGGAGCTGTTTTTT. The gene calls are TRBV5-1 and TRBJ2-2; D uncertain. V gave up 0 bases and J gave up 0 bases, with 6 bases separating them. This CDR3 is 15 amino acids long. The V gene's germline CDR1 is SGHRS and CDR2 YFSETQ. The full variable domain, in which reference TRBV5-1 and TRBJ2-2 provide the parts outside the CDR3, is KAGVTQTPRYLIKTRGQQVTLSCSPISGHRSVSWYQQTPGQGLQFLFEYFSETQRNKGNFPGRFSGRQFSNSRSEMNVSTLELGDSALYLCASSLERPNTGELFFGEGSRLTVL.

J is TRBJ2-5 and V is TRBV7-2; TRBD2 aligns across 10 bases. The germline V gene encodes CDR1 SGHTA and CDR2 FQGNSA. There are 15 residues in the CDR3. Trimming cost V 0 bases and J 11 bases; bases outside gene matches: 9. As DNA, the CDR3 is TGTGCCAGCAGCTTAGCTAGCGGGGGGTTGTACGGGCAGTACTTC. Translating gives CASSLASGGLYGQYF.

The genes are TRBV7-8 and TRBJ2-3; D is undetermined. CDR3 length: 12 amino acids. CDR1 SGHVS and CDR2 FQNEAQ come from the germline V gene. V lost 2 bases and J lost 9, with 9 bases in between. This CDR3 reads CASSLMTNTQYF. In nucleotides, the CDR3 is TGTGCCAGCAGCTTAATGACAAACACGCAGTATTTT. Variable domain in full (rest from reference TRBV7-8 and TRBJ2-3): GAGVSQSPRYKVAKRGQDVALRCDPISGHVSLFWYQQALGQGPEFLTYFQNEAQLDKSGLPSDRFFAERPEGSVSTLKIQRTQQEDSAVYLCASSLMTNTQYFGPGTRLTVL.

This clonotype was picked up many times. The chain recombines TRBV20-1 with TRBJ2-1, with D possibly matching TRBD2 (6 bases). Germline lookup yields CDR1 DFQATT and CDR2 SNEGSKA (reference sequence). The V end was cut by 0 bases, the J end by 7 bases, with 16 bases between. The CDR3 contains 15 residues. The chain's CDR3 is CSARDPRGAGNEQFF. DNA of the CDR3: TGCAGTGCTAGAGACCCTCGAGGAGCGGGTAATGAGCAGTTCTTC.

This clonotype was counted at least ten times. The CDR3 DNA reads as TGCGCCAGCAGCCCTACAGACCGGGACAGTAATTCACCCCTCCACTTT. Its protein product is CASSPTDRDSNSPLHF. The chain joins TRBV4-1 to TRBJ1-6; 7 nucleotides line up with TRBD1. The CDR3 spans 16 residues. J was trimmed by 6 bases and V by 4 bases; bases with no gene match: 9. Germline V gene sequence: CDR1 MGHRA, CDR2 YSYEKL.

The chain uses TRBV20-1 and TRBJ2-1; 10 positions agree with TRBD2. V was clipped by 6 bases and J by 1 base; unmatched bases: 12. The CDR3 runs to 17 residues. Per germline, CDR1 DFQATT and CDR2 SNEGSKA (reference sequence). The CDR3 is CSARPIGSGGSYNEQFF. The CDR3 DNA reads TGCAGTGCAAGACCCATTGGTAGCGGGGGGTCCTACAATGAGCAGTTCTTC.

This chain connects TRBV15 to TRBJ2-2; weak D call: TRBD1 (5 bases). Germline V gene lookup returns CDR1 LNHNV and CDR2 YYDKDF (reference sequence). This CDR3 spans 14 amino acids. V was clipped by 5 bases and J by 1 base, with 8 bases between them. Here the CDR3 DNA reads TGTGCCACCAGCTGGGGCCTGAACACCGGGGAGCTGTTTTTT. This sequence encodes CATSWGLNTGELFF.

The table lists this clonotype with a few counts. The chain is built from TRBV29-1 and TRBJ2-3; D is tentatively TRBD1 or TRBD2 (5 bases each). From germline, CDR1 is SQVTM and CDR2 ANQGSEA. CDR3 length equals 13 residues. V was clipped by 7 bases and J by 1 base, with 12 bases between them. CDR3 DNA sequence: TGCAGCGGCTCAGGGACGGGCACAGATACGCAGTATTTT. Translation gives CSGSGTGTDTQYF.